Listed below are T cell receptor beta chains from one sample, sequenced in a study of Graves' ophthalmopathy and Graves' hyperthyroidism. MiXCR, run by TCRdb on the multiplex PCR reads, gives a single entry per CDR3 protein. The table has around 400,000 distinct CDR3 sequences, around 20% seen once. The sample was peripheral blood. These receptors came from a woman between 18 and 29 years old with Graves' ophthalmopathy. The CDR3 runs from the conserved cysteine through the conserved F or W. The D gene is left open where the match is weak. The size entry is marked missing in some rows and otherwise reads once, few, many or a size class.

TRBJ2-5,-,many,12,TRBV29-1,CSAGGTQETQYF,TGCAGCGCCGGAGGGACACAAGAGACCCAGTACTTC
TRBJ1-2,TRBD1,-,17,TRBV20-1,CSASAGTGGDPHYDYTF,TGCAGTGCTAGCGCCGGGACAGGGGGAGACCCACACTATGACTACACCTTC
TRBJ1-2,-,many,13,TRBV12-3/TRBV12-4,CASVQGLHYGYTF,TGTGCCAGCGTACAGGGTTTACACTATGGCTACACCTTC
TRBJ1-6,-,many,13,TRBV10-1,CATVTGGRSPLHF,TGCGCCACCGTGACAGGAGGTCGATCACCCCTCCACTTT
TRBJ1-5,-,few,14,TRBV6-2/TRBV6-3,CASSPHIRNQPQHF,TGTGCCAGCAGCCCCCATATACGTAATCAGCCCCAGCATTTT
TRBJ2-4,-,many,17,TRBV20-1,CSARDVAGRLAKNIQYF,TGCAGTGCTAGAGATGTGGCGGGAAGACTAGCCAAAAACATTCAGTACTTC
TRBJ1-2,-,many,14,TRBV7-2,CASSQGGGPYGYTF,TGTGCCAGCAGCCAAGGGGGGGGTCCCTATGGCTACACCTTC
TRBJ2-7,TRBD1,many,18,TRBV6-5,CASTKRLQRDRASYEQYF,TGTGCCAGCACCAAACGACTCCAACGGGACAGGGCTTCCTACGAGCAGTACTTC
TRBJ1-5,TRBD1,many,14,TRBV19,CASTPDRGDQPQHF,TGTGCCAGTACCCCGGACAGGGGCGATCAGCCCCAGCATTTT
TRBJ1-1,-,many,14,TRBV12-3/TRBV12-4,CASSFTQSNTEAFF,TGTGCCAGCAGTTTTACTCAGTCGAACACTGAAGCTTTCTTT
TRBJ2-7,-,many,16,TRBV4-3,CASSHARGVQPYEQYF,TGCGCCAGCAGCCACGCTAGGGGAGTTCAACCCTACGAGCAGTACTTC
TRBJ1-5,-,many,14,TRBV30,CAWSIESSNQPQHF,TGTGCCTGGAGTATCGAGTCTAGCAATCAGCCCCAGCATTTT
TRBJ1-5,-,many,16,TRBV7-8,CASSLAQVGDNQPQHF,TGTGCCAGCAGCTTAGCGCAGGTCGGAGACAATCAGCCCCAGCATTTT
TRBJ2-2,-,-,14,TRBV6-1,CASSEQGSTGELFF,TGTGCCAGCAGTGAACAGGGTAGCACCGGGGAGCTGTTTTTT
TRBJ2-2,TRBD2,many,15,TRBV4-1,CASSPLAGAAGELFF,TGCGCCAGCAGCCCTCTAGCGGGGGCAGCCGGGGAGCTGTTTTTT
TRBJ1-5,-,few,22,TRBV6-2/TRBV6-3,CASSYSSPGEQYFGPGNQPQHF,-
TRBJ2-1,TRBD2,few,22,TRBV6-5,CASSYLRTGTSTKGGSYNEQFF,TGTGCCAGCAGTTACCTACGGACCGGGACTAGCACCAAAGGGGGCTCCTACAATGAGCAGTTCTTC
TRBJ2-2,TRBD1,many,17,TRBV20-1,CSASDRGQGANTGELFF,TGCAGTGCTAGCGACAGGGGACAGGGGGCCAACACCGGGGAGCTGTTTTTT
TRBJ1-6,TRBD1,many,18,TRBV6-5,CASSYSGQGGSYNSPLHF,TGTGCCAGCAGTTACTCTGGACAGGGAGGTTCCTATAATTCACCCCTCCACTTT
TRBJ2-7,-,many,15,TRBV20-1,CSARGVRTEAYEQYF,TGCAGTGCTAGAGGCGTACGGACGGAGGCCTACGAGCAGTACTTC
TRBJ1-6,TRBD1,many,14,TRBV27,CASSPRQGNSPLHF,TGTGCCAGCAGTCCTCGACAGGGGAATTCACCCCTCCACTTT
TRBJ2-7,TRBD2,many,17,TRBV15,CATSTTRTSGGSYEQYF,TGTGCCACCAGCACGACCCGGACTAGCGGGGGATCTTACGAGCAGTACTTC
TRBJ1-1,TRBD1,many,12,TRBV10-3,CATGDSLTEAFF,TGTGCCACCGGGGACAGCCTCACTGAAGCTTTCTTT
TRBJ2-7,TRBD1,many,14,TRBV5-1,CASHHGTGLYEQYF,TGCGCCAGCCACCACGGGACAGGGTTATACGAGCAGTACTTC
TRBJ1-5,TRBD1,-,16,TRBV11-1,CASSFSGQGYNQPQHF,TGTGCCAGCAGCTTTAGCGGACAGGGATACAATCAGCCCCAGCATTTT
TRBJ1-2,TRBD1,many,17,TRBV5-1,CASSRGQGGRDQYGYTF,TGCGCCAGCAGCCGTGGACAGGGAGGCCGCGACCAGTATGGCTACACCTTC
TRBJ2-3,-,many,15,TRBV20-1,CSAPPRTKATDTQYF,TGCAGTGCTCCCCCCCGGACTAAGGCGACAGATACGCAGTATTTT
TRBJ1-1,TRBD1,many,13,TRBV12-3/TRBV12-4,CASSLVETGGAFF,TGTGCCAGCAGTTTAGTGGAAACAGGGGGAGCTTTCTTT
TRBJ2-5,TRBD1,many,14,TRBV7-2,CASSLQGARETQYF,TGTGCCAGCAGTTTACAGGGGGCCCGGGAGACCCAGTACTTC
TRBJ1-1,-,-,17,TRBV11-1,CASSLEGWGREVPEAFF,TGTGCCAGCAGCTTAGAGGGGTGGGGCAGGGAGGTCCCTGAAGCTTTCTTT
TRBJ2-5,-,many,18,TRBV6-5,CASSYSTGRGLYQETQYF,TGTGCCAGCAGTTACTCGACTGGGCGGGGCCTGTACCAAGAGACCCAGTACTTC
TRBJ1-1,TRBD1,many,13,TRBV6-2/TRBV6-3,CASSPGQTTEAFF,TGTGCCAGCAGTCCGGGACAGACCACTGAAGCTTTCTTT
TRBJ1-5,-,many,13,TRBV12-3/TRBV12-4,CASSLATSQPQHF,TGTGCCAGCAGTTTAGCGACATCCCAGCCCCAGCATTTT
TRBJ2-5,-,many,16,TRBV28,CASKGLGGDFQETQYF,TGTGCCAGCAAGGGTTTGGGGGGAGACTTCCAAGAGACCCAGTACTTC
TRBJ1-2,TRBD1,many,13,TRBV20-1,CSARTGMIYGYTF,TGCAGTGCTCGGACAGGGATGATCTATGGCTACACCTTC
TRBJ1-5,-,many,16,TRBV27,CASSRLGGQGYQPQHF,TGTGCCAGCAGCCGCTTGGGCGGCCAGGGATATCAGCCCCAGCATTTT
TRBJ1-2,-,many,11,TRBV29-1,CSVLSETGYTF,TGCAGCGTACTCAGTGAGACTGGCTACACCTTC
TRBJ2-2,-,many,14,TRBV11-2,CASSSDRNTGELFF,TGTGCCAGCAGCTCAGACAGGAACACCGGGGAGCTGTTTTTT
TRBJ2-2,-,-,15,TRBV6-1,CASSEAQGNTGELFF,TGTGCCAGCAGTGAAGCCCAGGGGAACACCGGGGAGCTGTTTTTT
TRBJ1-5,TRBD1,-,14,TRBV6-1,CASRTGGYNQPQHF,TGTGCCAGCCGGACAGGGGGATATAATCAGCCCCAGCATTTT
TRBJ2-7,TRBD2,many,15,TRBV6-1,CASSETSGATYEQYF,TGTGCCAGCAGTGAGACTAGCGGGGCAACCTACGAGCAGTACTTC
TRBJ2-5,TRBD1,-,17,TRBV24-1,CATSDRGDRGVFWAQYF,TGTGCCACCAGTGATCGAGGGGACAGGGGCGTATTTTGGGCCCAGTACTTC
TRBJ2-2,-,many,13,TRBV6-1,CASTEGVWGELFF,TGTGCCAGCACCGAGGGTGTTTGGGGGGAGCTGTTTTTT
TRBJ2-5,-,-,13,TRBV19,CASSTGTSGTQYF,TGTGCCAGTAGTACCGGGACCAGCGGGACCCAGTACTTC
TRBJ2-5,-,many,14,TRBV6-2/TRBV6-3,CASSYTISQETQYF,TGTGCCAGCAGTTATACTATTTCCCAAGAGACCCAGTACTTC
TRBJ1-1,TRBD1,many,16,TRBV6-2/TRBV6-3,CASSKGTGGMNTEAFF,TGTGCCAGCAGTAAGGGGACAGGGGGCATGAACACTGAAGCTTTCTTT
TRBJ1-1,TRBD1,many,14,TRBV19,CASFPTGATTEAFF,TGTGCCAGTTTCCCGACAGGGGCCACTACTGAAGCTTTCTTT
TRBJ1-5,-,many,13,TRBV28,CASSLQRVRAQHF,TGTGCCAGCAGTTTGCAGCGGGTGAGGGCCCAGCATTTT
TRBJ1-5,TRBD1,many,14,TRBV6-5,CASSSRTGNQPQHF,TGTGCCAGCAGTTCCAGGACAGGTAATCAGCCCCAGCATTTT
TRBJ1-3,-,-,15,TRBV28,CASSPVGFSGNTIYF,TGTGCCAGCAGCCCAGTAGGATTCTCTGGAAACACCATATATTTT
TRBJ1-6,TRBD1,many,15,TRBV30,CAWSEGTGYNSPLHF,TGTGCCTGGAGTGAAGGGACAGGGTATAATTCACCCCTCCACTTT
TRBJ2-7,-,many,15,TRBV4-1,CASSLIRGPFYEQYF,TGCGCCAGCAGCCTAATCCGGGGTCCATTTTACGAGCAGTACTTC
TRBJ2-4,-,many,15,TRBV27,CASSSLGVAKNIQYF,TGTGCCAGCAGCAGCCTCGGGGTAGCCAAAAACATTCAGTACTTC
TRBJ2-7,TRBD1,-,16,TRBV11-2,CASSTGQGQGKYEQYF,TGTGCCAGCAGTACCGGACAGGGTCAAGGGAAGTACGAGCAGTACTTC
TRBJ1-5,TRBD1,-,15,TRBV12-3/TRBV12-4,CASSSRQGRVQPQHF,TGTGCCAGCAGCTCCCGACAGGGACGGGTTCAGCCCCAGCATTTT
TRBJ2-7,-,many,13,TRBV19,CASISRDSREQYF,TGTGCCAGTATCTCCAGGGACTCGCGCGAGCAGTACTTC
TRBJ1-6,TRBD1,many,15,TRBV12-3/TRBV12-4,CASSLVTGENSPLHF,TGTGCCAGCAGTTTGGTTACAGGGGAGAATTCACCCCTCCACTTT
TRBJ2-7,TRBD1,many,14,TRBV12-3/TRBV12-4,CASSLRQGEYEQYF,TGTGCCAGCAGTTTACGACAGGGGGAATACGAGCAGTACTTC
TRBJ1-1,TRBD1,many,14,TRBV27,CASRLRGMNTEAFF,TGTGCCAGCAGGCTCAGGGGGATGAACACTGAAGCTTTCTTT
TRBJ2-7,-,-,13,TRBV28,CASSFSGHYEQYF,TGTGCCAGCAGTTTCAGCGGGCACTACGAGCAGTACTTC